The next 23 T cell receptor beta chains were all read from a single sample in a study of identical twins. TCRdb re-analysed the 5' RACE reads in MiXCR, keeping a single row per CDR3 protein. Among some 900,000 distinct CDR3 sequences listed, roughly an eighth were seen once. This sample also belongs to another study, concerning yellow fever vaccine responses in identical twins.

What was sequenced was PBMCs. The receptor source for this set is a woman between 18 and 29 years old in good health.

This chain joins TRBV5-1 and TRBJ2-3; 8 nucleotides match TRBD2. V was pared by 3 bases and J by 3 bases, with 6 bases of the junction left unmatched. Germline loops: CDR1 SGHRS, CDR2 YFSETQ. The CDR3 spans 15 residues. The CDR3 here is CASSSSPGGTDTQYF. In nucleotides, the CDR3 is TGCGCCAGCAGCTCCTCCCCGGGGGGGACAGATACGCAGTATTTT. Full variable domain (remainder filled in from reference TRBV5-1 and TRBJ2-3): KAGVTQTPRYLIKTRGQQVTLSCSPISGHRSVSWYQQTPGQGLQFLFEYFSETQRNKGNFPGRFSGRQFSNSRSEMNVSTLELGDSALYLCASSSSPGGTDTQYFGPGTRLTVL.

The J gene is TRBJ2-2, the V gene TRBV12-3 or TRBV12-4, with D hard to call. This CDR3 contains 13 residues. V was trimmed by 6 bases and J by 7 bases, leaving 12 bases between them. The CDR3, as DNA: TGTGCCAGCAGCCGTAGCATCAGCGGGGAGCTGTTTTTT. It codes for CASSRSISGELFF.

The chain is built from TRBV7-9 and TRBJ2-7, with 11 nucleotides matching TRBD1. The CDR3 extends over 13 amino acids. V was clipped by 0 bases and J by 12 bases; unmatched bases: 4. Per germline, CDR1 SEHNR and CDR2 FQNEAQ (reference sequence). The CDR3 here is CASSLAGQGVTYV. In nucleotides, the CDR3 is TGTGCCAGCAGCTTAGCGGGACAGGGGGTGACGTACGTC.

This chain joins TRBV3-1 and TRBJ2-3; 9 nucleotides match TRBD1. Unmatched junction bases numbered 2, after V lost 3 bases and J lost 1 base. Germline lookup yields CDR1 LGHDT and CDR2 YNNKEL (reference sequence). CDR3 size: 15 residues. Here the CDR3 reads CASSHRQGGTDTQYF. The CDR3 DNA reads TGTGCCAGCAGCCACCGACAGGGGGGCACAGATACGCAGTATTTT.

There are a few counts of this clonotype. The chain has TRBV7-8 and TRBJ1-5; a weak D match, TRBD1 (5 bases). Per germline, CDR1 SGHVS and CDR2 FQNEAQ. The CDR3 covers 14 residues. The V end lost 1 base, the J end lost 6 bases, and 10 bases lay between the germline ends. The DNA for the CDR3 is TGTGCCAGCAGCTTAGACCAGGGATCTCAGCCCCAGCATTTT. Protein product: CASSLDQGSQPQHF.

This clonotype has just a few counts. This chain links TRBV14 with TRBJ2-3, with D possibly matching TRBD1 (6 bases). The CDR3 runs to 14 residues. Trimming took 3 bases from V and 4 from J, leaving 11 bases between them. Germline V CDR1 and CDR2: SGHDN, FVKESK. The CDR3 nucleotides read TGTGCCAGCAGCCAGGTACAGGGAGCAGATACGCAGTATTTT. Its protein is CASSQVQGADTQYF.

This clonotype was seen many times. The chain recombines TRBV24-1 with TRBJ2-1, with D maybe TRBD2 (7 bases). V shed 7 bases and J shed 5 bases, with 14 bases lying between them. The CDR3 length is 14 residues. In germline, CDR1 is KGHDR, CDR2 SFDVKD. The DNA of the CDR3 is TGTGCCACCAGGGGGGGGGGCAGACACAATGAGCAGTTCTTC. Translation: CATRGGGRHNEQFF.

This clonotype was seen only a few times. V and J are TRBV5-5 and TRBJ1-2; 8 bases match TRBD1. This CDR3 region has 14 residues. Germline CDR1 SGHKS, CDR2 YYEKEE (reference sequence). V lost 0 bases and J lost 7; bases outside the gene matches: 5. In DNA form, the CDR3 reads TGTGCCAGCAGCTTGGCCGGGACAGGCTTTGGCTACACCTTC. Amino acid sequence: CASSLAGTGFGYTF.

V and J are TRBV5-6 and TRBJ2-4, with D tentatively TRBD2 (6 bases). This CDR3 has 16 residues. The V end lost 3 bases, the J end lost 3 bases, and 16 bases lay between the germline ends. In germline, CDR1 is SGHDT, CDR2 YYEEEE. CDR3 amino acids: CASSWRALGGKNIQYF. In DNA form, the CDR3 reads TGTGCCAGCAGCTGGCGGGCCCTCGGGGGCAAAAACATTCAGTACTTC.

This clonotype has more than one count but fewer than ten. CDR3 region: CASSLYDYEQYF. The CDR3 bases are TGTGCCAGCAGCTTGTATGACTACGAGCAGTACTTC. This chain uses TRBV5-5 with TRBJ2-7; D is unclear. CDR1 and CDR2 from the germline V gene are SGHKS and YYEKEE (reference sequence). Deletions cut 1 base from V and 3 bases from J, with 5 bases between. CDR3 length: 12 residues.

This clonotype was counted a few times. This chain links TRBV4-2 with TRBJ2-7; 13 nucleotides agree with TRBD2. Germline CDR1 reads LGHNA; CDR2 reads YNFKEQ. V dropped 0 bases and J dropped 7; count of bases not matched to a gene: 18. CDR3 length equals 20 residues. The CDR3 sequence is CASSQDLSTLLAGGPREQYF. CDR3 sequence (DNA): TGTGCCAGCAGCCAAGACCTTAGCACTCTACTAGCGGGAGGGCCGAGGGAGCAGTACTTC.

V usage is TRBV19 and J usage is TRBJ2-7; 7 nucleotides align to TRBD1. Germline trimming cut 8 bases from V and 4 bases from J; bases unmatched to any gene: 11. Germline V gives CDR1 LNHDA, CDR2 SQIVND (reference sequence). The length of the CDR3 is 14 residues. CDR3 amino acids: CASSPQTGRYEQYF. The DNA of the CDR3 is TGTGCCAGTTCTCCCCAGACAGGGCGATACGAGCAGTACTTC.

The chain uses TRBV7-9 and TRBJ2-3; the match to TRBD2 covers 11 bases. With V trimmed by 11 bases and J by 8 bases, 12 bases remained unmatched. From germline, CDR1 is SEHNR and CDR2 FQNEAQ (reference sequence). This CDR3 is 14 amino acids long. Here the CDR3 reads CAGSTSGSLVTQYF. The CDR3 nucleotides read TGTGCCGGAAGCACTAGCGGGAGTCTGGTTACGCAGTATTTT.

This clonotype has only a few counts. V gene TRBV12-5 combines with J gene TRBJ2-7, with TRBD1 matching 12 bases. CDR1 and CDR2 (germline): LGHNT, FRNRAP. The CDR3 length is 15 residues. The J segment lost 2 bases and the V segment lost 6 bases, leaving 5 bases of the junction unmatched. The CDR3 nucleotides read TGTGCTAGTGGCCCCGGGACAGGGGGCCCCTACGAGCAGTACTTC. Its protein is CASGPGTGGPYEQYF.

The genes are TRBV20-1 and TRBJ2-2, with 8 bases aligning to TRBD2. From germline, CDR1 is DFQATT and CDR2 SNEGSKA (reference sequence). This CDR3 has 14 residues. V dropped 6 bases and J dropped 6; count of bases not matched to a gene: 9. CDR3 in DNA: TGCAGTGCGAGGGCGGGAGGTTTCGCCGGGGAGCTGTTTTTT. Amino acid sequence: CSARAGGFAGELFF.

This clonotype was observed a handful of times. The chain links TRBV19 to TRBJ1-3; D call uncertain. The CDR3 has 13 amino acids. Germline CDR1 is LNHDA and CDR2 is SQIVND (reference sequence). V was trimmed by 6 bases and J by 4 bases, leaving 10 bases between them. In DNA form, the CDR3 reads TGTGCCAGTAGCCTTCGCCTAGGAAACACCATATATTTT. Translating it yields CASSLRLGNTIYF.

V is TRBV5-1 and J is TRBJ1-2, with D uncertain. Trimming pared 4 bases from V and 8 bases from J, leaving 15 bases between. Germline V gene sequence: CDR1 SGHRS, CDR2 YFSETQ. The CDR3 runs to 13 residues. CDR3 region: CASSPREGSGYTF. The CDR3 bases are TGCGCCAGCAGCCCGCGAGAGGGATCAGGCTACACCTTC.

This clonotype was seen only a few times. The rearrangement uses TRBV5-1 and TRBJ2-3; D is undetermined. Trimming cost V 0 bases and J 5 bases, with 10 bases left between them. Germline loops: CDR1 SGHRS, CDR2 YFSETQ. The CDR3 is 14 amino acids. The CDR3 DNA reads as TGCGCCAGCAGCTTGGGCTCCTTGGGAGATACGCAGTATTTT. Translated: CASSLGSLGDTQYF.

The chain's CDR3 is CASSHRTGRYNEQFF. The CDR3 nucleotides read TGTGCCAGCAGTCACAGGACAGGGCGCTACAATGAGCAGTTCTTC. The gene calls are TRBV12-3 or TRBV12-4 and TRBJ2-1, with TRBD1 matching 8 bases. J gave up 3 bases and V 5 bases, and 6 bases lay outside the gene matches. This CDR3 spans 15 amino acids.

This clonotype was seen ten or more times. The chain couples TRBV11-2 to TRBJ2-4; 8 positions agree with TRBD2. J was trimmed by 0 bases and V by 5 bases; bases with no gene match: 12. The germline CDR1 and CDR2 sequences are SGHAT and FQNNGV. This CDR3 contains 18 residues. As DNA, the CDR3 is TGTGCCAGCAGCGAACAGCCGGGACTAGAGCTAGCCAAAAACATTCAGTACTTC. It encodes CASSEQPGLELAKNIQYF.

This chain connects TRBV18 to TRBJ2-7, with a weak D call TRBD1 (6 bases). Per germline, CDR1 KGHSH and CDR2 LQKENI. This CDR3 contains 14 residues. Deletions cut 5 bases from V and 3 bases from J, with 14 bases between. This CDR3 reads CASSIRDTFYEQYF. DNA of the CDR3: TGTGCCAGCTCAATCCGGGACACATTCTACGAGCAGTACTTC.

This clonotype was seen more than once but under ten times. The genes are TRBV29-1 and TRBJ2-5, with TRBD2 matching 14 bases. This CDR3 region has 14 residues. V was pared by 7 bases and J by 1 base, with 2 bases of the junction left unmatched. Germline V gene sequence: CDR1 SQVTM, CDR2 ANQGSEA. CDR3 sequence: CSGGLAGGQETQYF. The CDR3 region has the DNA TGCAGCGGCGGACTAGCGGGGGGCCAAGAGACCCAGTACTTC.

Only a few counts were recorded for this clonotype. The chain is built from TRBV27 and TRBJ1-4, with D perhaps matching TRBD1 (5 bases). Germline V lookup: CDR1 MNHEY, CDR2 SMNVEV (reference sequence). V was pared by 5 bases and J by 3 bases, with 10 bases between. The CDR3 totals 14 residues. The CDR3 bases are TGTGCCAGCAGTCCCTCGACAGCTAATGAAAAACTGTTTTTT. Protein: CASSPSTANEKLFF.